These 26 T cell receptor beta chains came from one sample sequenced in a study of blood T cell repertoires in COVID-19. Profiling relied on immunoSEQ multiplex PCR, and the TCRdb table lists in-frame clones only, not all of them. Of some 220,000 clones in the sample, 65% to 85% were seen once. Sequencing input: peripheral blood. Receptors originate from a woman aged 60 to 75 with acute or convalescent COVID-19.

V is TRBV3-1 (or the pseudogene TRBV3-2) and J is TRBJ2-3; 8 positions match TRBD2. Germline CDR1 LGHDT, CDR2 YNNKEL (reference sequence). J was trimmed by 3 bases and V by 5 bases; bases with no gene match: 13. The length of the CDR3 is 17 residues. CDR3: CASSSRTGRGATDTQYF. CDR3 nucleotide sequence: TGTGCCAGCAGCTCCCGAACCGGGCGGGGGGCTACAGATACGCAGTATTTT.

The chain is built from TRBV5-1 and TRBJ2-2; no clear D gene. The CDR3 runs to 16 residues. Germline V gene sequence: CDR1 SGHRS, CDR2 YFSETQ. Deletions cut 0 bases from V and 0 bases from J, with 9 bases between. CDR3 coding DNA: TGCGCCAGCAGCTTGGGGGCCTTTGCGAACACCGGGGAGCTGTTTTTT. It translates to CASSLGAFANTGELFF.

This sequence joins TRBV28 and TRBJ1-5, with 9 bases aligning to TRBD1. V shed 6 bases and J 9 bases; nucleotides not matched to a gene: 12. The CDR3 has 15 residues. Per the germline V gene, CDR1 is MDHEN and CDR2 is SYDVKM. CDR3 DNA sequence: TGTGCCAGCAGACCACAGGGGGCCCTTTGGACGCCCCAGCATTTT. It yields the protein CASRPQGALWTPQHF.

This clone was seen a handful of times. The V and J genes are TRBV6-1 and TRBJ2-2; no clear D gene. The CDR3 length is 16 residues. Germline CDR1 is MNHNS and CDR2 is SASEGT. With 2 bases removed from V and 1 base from J, the gap between germline ends came to 11 bases. The CDR3 loop is CASSESRHRNTGELFF. CDR3 DNA sequence: TGTGCCAGCAGTGAAAGCAGACATCGGAACACCGGGGAGCTGTTTTTT.

The V and J genes are TRBV4-3 and TRBJ1-2; the D is unclear. CDR3 length equals 14 residues. Per germline, CDR1 LGHNA and CDR2 YSLEER. Deletions cut 0 bases from V and 4 bases from J, with 9 bases between. DNA of the CDR3: TGCGCCAGCAGCCAAGATCTCCACAGCTATGGCTACACCTTC. Translation: CASSQDLHSYGYTF.

The V call is TRBV30, the J call TRBJ2-1; 9 nucleotides match TRBD2. Germline V lookup: CDR1 GTSNPN, CDR2 SVGIG (reference sequence). CDR3 length: 16 residues. Trimming at V came to 3 bases and at J to 2 bases, leaving 8 bases not matched to a gene. The CDR3 DNA reads as TGTGCCTGGAGCGTCCCGCTAGCGGGGACCTACAATGAGCAGTTCTTC. Its translation: CAWSVPLAGTYNEQFF.

This chain joins TRBV27 and TRBJ1-1; D unresolved. This CDR3 is built from 13 residues. In germline, CDR1 is MNHEY, CDR2 SMNVEV (reference sequence). Trimming stripped 8 bases from V and 0 bases from J, with 10 bases between. The CDR3 coding sequence is TGTGCCAGCGGAGGTGGATTGAACACTGAAGCTTTCTTT. Protein: CASGGGLNTEAFF.

The chain employs TRBV4-1 and TRBJ1-1; TRBD1 might be the D (6 bases). The CDR3 contains 15 residues. CDR1 is MGHRA, CDR2 YSYEKL, per germline. The germline V and J ends were trimmed by 0 bases and 7 bases, with 15 bases remaining between them. CDR3 sequence (DNA): TGCGCCAGCAGCCAAGAAGTCTGGACAGCCAGTGAAGCTTTCTTT. This sequence encodes CASSQEVWTASEAFF.

This clone was observed a few times. V is TRBV3-1 (or the pseudogene TRBV3-2) and J is TRBJ1-4, with 8 positions matching TRBD1. The V and J ends lost 6 bases and 7 bases, in that order; junction bases with no gene match: 7. CDR1 and CDR2 (germline): LGHDT, YNNKEL (reference sequence). This CDR3 region has 14 residues. The CDR3 DNA sequence: TGTGCCAGCAGACACACAGGGGGAAGTGAAAAACTGTTTTTT. This encodes CASRHTGGSEKLFF.

The chain links TRBV7-2 to TRBJ2-7; a possible D gene is TRBD2 (5 bases). V gave up 2 bases and J gave up 3 bases, with 14 bases separating them. Germline V CDR1 and CDR2: SGHTA, FQGNSA. The length of the CDR3 is 15 residues. The CDR3: CASSLSGKPNYEQYF. In nucleotides, the CDR3 is TGTGCCAGCAGCTTATCGGGGAAACCCAACTACGAGCAGTACTTC.

This sequence joins TRBV7-8 and TRBJ1-1; D is uncertain. Per the germline V gene, CDR1 is SGHVS and CDR2 is FQNEAQ. The CDR3 sequence is 16 residues long. The germline V and J ends were trimmed by 1 base and 3 bases, with 15 bases remaining between them. The chain's CDR3 is CASSLGTALVDTEAFF. As DNA, the CDR3 is TGTGCCAGCAGCTTAGGTACAGCTTTGGTTGACACTGAAGCTTTCTTT.

The chain joins TRBV21-1 to TRBJ2-3; no check of the table's D call, TRBD2, against the DNA was made. TRBV21-1 is a pseudogene locus. This CDR3 contains 18 residues. CDR3 sequence (DNA): TGTGCCAGCAGCAAAGCCTCGTCGCGGGGGCATAGCACAGATACGCAGTATTTT. Translated: CASSKASSRGHSTDTQYF.

The chain recombines TRBV19 with TRBJ2-3; TRBD2 matches at 7 bases. The length of the CDR3 is 12 residues. With 6 bases clipped from V and 8 bases from J, the junction kept 5 bases outside the gene matches. The V gene's germline CDR1 is LNHDA and CDR2 SQIVND (reference sequence). In nucleotides, the CDR3 is TGTGCCAGTAGACTACCGGGGGGTACGCAGTATTTT. It encodes CASRLPGGTQYF.

The chain recombines TRBV19 with TRBJ2-3; D may be TRBD1 (5 bases). The CDR3 runs to 14 residues. V lost 7 bases and J lost 2, with 13 bases in between. Germline V gene lookup returns CDR1 LNHDA and CDR2 SQIVND (reference sequence). DNA for the CDR3: TGTGCCAGTAAAAAGGGGTATGACACAGATACGCAGTATTTT. The encoded protein is CASKKGYDTDTQYF.

V and J are TRBV20-1 and TRBJ1-5; D might be TRBD1 (6 bases). The germline CDR1 and CDR2 sequences are DFQATT and SNEGSKA (reference sequence). The CDR3 is 11 residues long. The V end was cut by 6 bases, the J end by 11 bases, with 14 bases between. The CDR3 coding sequence is TGCAGTGCCGCCTCCGAGGGGGCCCAGCATTTT. This sequence encodes CSAASEGAQHF.

This rearrangement joins TRBV9 to TRBJ2-5; the D gene is possibly TRBD2 (6 bases). Germline CDR1 is SGDLS and CDR2 is YYNGEE. The V and J ends lost 4 bases and 2 bases respectively, with 15 bases between them. The CDR3 has 15 residues. CDR3: CASSPYSRGQETQYF. CDR3 nucleotides: TGTGCCAGCAGCCCCTATTCCCGGGGGCAAGAGACCCAGTACTTC.

This clone was seen only a few times. The chain recombines TRBV19 with TRBJ1-5; TRBD1 is a possible D gene (5 bases). The CDR3 totals 15 residues. Trimming shortened V by 0 bases and J by 7 bases, and 13 bases separated the two germline ends. CDR1 and CDR2 from the germline V gene are LNHDA and SQIVND (reference sequence). The CDR3 DNA is TGTGCCAGTAGTATAGAGGGGCGAGGATGGCAGCCCCAGCATTTT. Encoded protein: CASSIEGRGWQPQHF.

In its sample, this clone was seen once. The chain employs TRBV6-2 or TRBV6-3 and TRBJ1-2; no firm D call. V was shortened by 4 bases and J by 8 bases, with 26 bases between the two germline ends. There are 17 residues in the CDR3. Germline V gene sequence: CDR1 MNHEY, CDR2 SVGEGT. For the CDR3, the DNA is TGTGCCAGCAGTTCCCTTGGGCTGATAATGACAAGAAGGGGCTACACCTTC. Translating gives CASSSLGLIMTRRGYTF.

The chain combines TRBV29-1 with TRBJ1-2; TRBD1 is a possible D gene (6 bases). V dropped 5 bases and J dropped 4 bases, with 14 bases sitting between them. The germline V gene encodes CDR1 SQVTM and CDR2 ANQGSEA. The CDR3 is 13 residues long. CDR3 bases: TGCAGCGTTCGGACAGATTTTACCTATGGCTACACCTTC. It codes for CSVRTDFTYGYTF.

The V gene is TRBV19, the J gene TRBJ2-1; 12 positions agree with TRBD2. CDR1 is LNHDA and CDR2 is SQIVND in the germline V gene (reference sequence). Germline trimming cut 4 bases from V and 5 bases from J; bases unmatched to any gene: 6. There are 16 residues in the CDR3. The CDR3 nucleotides read TGTGCCAGTAGTAAAAAACTAGCGGGGGGAAACAATGAGCAGTTCTTC. Protein product: CASSKKLAGGNNEQFF.

The gene calls are TRBV6-5 and TRBJ2-2; D is possibly TRBD1 (5 bases). Germline V gene data show CDR1 as MNHEY and CDR2 as SVGAGI. This CDR3 is 15 amino acids long. The V end lost 8 bases, the J end lost 0 bases, and 13 bases lay between the germline ends. In DNA form, the CDR3 reads TGTGCCAGCCTCGTGGGGCAAGCGAACACCGGGGAGCTGTTTTTT. Translating gives CASLVGQANTGELFF.

The chain couples TRBV2 to TRBJ1-4, with 9 bases identical to TRBD1. V lost 5 bases to trimming and J lost 7 bases; unmatched junction nucleotides: 5. Germline V CDR1 and CDR2: SNHLY, FYNNEI. The CDR3 is 14 amino acids. The CDR3 region is CASSLQGAREKLFF. The CDR3 coding sequence is TGTGCCAGCAGTTTACAGGGGGCTCGTGAAAAACTGTTTTTT. Based on the CDR3 plus reference TRBV2 and TRBJ1-4, the full variable domain is EPEVTQTPSHQVTQMGQEVILRCVPISNHLYFYWYRQILGQKVEFLVSFYNNEISEKSEIFDDQFSVERPDGSNFTLKIRSTKLEDSAMYFCASSLQGAREKLFFGSGTQLSVL.

The V gene is TRBV12-3 or TRBV12-4, the J gene TRBJ2-7; TRBD2 is a possible D gene (6 bases). CDR3 length: 13 amino acids. V was cut by 3 bases and J by 5 bases, with 11 bases left in between. CDR3 in DNA: TGTGCCAGCAGTTTTGTGGAGGGCCACGAGCAGTACTTC. It encodes CASSFVEGHEQYF.

Concerning this clone itself: Other DNA sequences from this sample encode an identical CDR3 as well. The V call is TRBV18, the J call TRBJ2-7; the D gene is possibly TRBD1 (5 bases). The V and J ends lost 3 bases and 5 bases respectively, with 11 bases between them. The CDR3 is 13 amino acids. CDR1 and CDR2 from the germline V gene are KGHSH and LQKENI. In DNA form, the CDR3 reads TGTGCCAGCTCACCGGGCCAGGGCGACGAGCAGTACTTC. Translating it yields CASSPGQGDEQYF.

The V call is TRBV5-1, the J call TRBJ1-4, with D possibly matching TRBD1 (6 bases). The germline V gene has CDR1 SGHRS and CDR2 YFSETQ. This CDR3 spans 16 amino acids. Trimming cost V 1 base and J 3 bases, with 13 bases left between them. This CDR3 is CASSLRGGAANEKLFF. The CDR3 coding sequence is TGCGCCAGCAGCTTGCGTGGGGGCGCAGCTAATGAAAAACTGTTTTTT.

The CDR3 loop is CSVSPTGRSNEQFF. CDR3 bases: TGCAGCGTCTCCCCGACAGGGAGGTCTAATGAGCAGTTCTTC. The chain couples TRBV29-1 to TRBJ2-1; possibly TRBD1 for D (7 bases). The CDR3 spans 14 residues. Germline V gives CDR1 SQVTM, CDR2 ANQGSEA. The V gene lost 6 bases and the J gene lost 7 bases, with 19 bases spanning the gap.